Following are 20 T cell receptor beta chains from one sample sequenced in a study of regulatory T cells in long-lasting Graves disease. Sample time point: persistent/refractory GD, antithyroid drugs over 5 years with positive TRAb. Isolated PBMC RNA provided the starting material for the TCR library. Building the TCR beta libraries relied on iRepertoire HTBI primers, and CDR3 regions underwent Arm-PCR. TCRdb analysed the multiplex PCR reads with MiXCR anew, one entry per CDR3 protein. Among about 470,000 distinct CDR3 sequences, around 20% were seen once, and the ten largest hold about 8.3%. Material: peripheral blood mononuclear cells (PBMCs), obtained when the disease was refractory, from a patient treated with antithyroid drugs. These receptors originate from a female donor with Graves disease.

For this clonotype: A much larger clonotype is one base distant, so this may be a read error. V and J are TRBV6-2 or TRBV6-3 and TRBJ2-5; TRBD1 is a possible D gene (8 bases). This CDR3 has 15 amino acids. In germline, CDR1 is MNHEY, CDR2 SVGEGT. Trimming cost V 6 bases and J 9 bases, with 23 bases left between them. The DNA for the CDR3 is TGTGCCAGCAGCCAAGACAGGGGAAGCGGGGAGGCCCAGTACTTC. It codes for CASSQDRGSGEAQYF.

This sequence joins TRBV7-2 and TRBJ1-5, with D possibly TRBD1 on 6 matching bases. Germline values: CDR1 SGHTA, CDR2 FQGNSA. This CDR3 is built from 15 residues. The germline V and J ends were trimmed by 4 bases and 7 bases, with 17 bases remaining between them. The CDR3 here is CASSSQGATGQPQHF. The CDR3 bases are TGTGCCAGCAGCTCACAGGGAGCTACGGGCCAGCCCCAGCATTTT.

V gene TRBV27 combines with J gene TRBJ2-7, with 8 bases aligning to TRBD2. The germline V gene encodes CDR1 MNHEY and CDR2 SMNVEV (reference sequence). CDR3 length: 16 amino acids. The ends lost 5 bases at V and 4 bases at J; junction bases unmatched: 13. CDR3 nucleotides: TGTGCCAGCAGTCCGCTTTCCGGCAGCGGGAGTTACGAGCAGTACTTC. This sequence encodes CASSPLSGSGSYEQYF.

J is TRBJ2-3 and V is TRBV11-2; TRBD1 might be the D (6 bases). This CDR3 comprises 15 residues. Per the germline V gene, CDR1 is SGHAT and CDR2 is FQNNGV. V lost 4 bases and J lost 2, with 13 bases in between. In DNA, the CDR3 is TGTGCCAGCAGCTCTCAGGGGTTATCCACAGATACGCAGTATTTT. Its protein product is CASSSQGLSTDTQYF.

The J gene is TRBJ1-2, the V gene TRBV7-2, with TRBD1 as a possible D gene (5 bases). The CDR3 runs 12 residues. The V gene's germline CDR1 is SGHTA and CDR2 FQGNSA. Between the trimmed V and J ends, which lost 6 bases and 6 bases, there was a span of 11 bases. The DNA for the CDR3 is TGTGCCAGCAGTCCAGGGTGGGATGGCTACACCTTC. Translation: CASSPGWDGYTF. The variable domain in full, with the rest retrieved from reference TRBV7-2 and TRBJ1-2, is GAGVSQSPSNKVTEKGKDVELRCDPISGHTALYWYRQSLGQGLEFLIYFQGNSAPDKSGLPSDRFSAERTGGSVSTLTIQRTQQEDSAVYLCASSPGWDGYTFGSGTRLTVV.

This clonotype was counted many times. The chain is built from TRBV6-5 and TRBJ2-4; 13 nucleotides align to TRBD2. The CDR3 runs 17 residues. CDR1 is MNHEY, CDR2 SVGAGI, per germline. V lost 2 bases and J lost 3; bases outside the gene matches: 4. CDR3 sequence: CASSYRLAGGVKNIQYF. The CDR3 DNA reads TGTGCCAGCAGTTACAGACTAGCGGGAGGTGTCAAAAACATTCAGTACTTC.

This chain connects TRBV27 to TRBJ2-1, with D maybe TRBD1 (5 bases). Trimming left V 4 bases short and J 9 bases short, with 13 bases between. Germline CDR1 MNHEY, CDR2 SMNVEV (reference sequence). The length of the CDR3 is 13 residues. This CDR3 reads CASSWGLDREQFF. The CDR3 bases are TGTGCCAGCAGTTGGGGCTTAGATCGTGAGCAGTTCTTC.

As concerns this clonotype: This could be a read error, since a much larger clone is one nucleotide away. Because it lacks the conserved phenylalanine or tryptophan at the end, this CDR3 is likely a read error. This chain links TRBV6-1 with TRBJ1-1; a possible D gene is TRBD1 (5 bases). The CDR3 runs to 15 residues. V was pared by 6 bases and J by 1 base, with 15 bases between. CDR1 is MNHNS and CDR2 is SASEGT in the germline V gene. CDR3 loop: CASRDQGSQNTEAFS. The CDR3 DNA reads as TGTGCCAGCAGGGATCAGGGCAGTCAGAACACTGAAGCTTTCTCT.

At least ten counts were recorded for this clonotype. The J gene is TRBJ2-7, the V gene TRBV28; TRBD1 matches at 7 bases. V shed 9 bases, J shed 1 base, and the junction held 6 bases outside the gene matches. The CDR3 length is 13 residues. The V gene's germline CDR1 is MDHEN and CDR2 SYDVKM. The CDR3 DNA follows: TGTGCCAGTACCGGGACAGTGTCCTACGAGCAGTACTTC. This gives the protein CASTGTVSYEQYF.

This clonotype came up many times. The chain recombines TRBV7-9 with TRBJ1-2; 8 nucleotides align to TRBD1. The CDR3 length is 15 residues. The germline V gene has CDR1 SEHNR and CDR2 FQNEAQ (reference sequence). With V trimmed by 5 bases and J by 4 bases, 9 bases remained unmatched. The CDR3 sequence: CASSGPGQGGYGYTF. As DNA, the CDR3 is TGTGCCAGCAGCGGACCTGGACAGGGAGGCTATGGCTACACCTTC.

This clonotype has only a few counts. The CDR3 reads CASSRSSGANVLTF. The CDR3 coding sequence is TGTGCCAGCAGCCGTTCTTCTGGGGCCAACGTCCTGACTTTC. The V call is TRBV5-5, the J call TRBJ2-6, with no clear D. The V and J ends lost 4 bases and 1 base respectively, with 6 bases between them. The CDR3 consists of 14 residues. CDR1 SGHKS and CDR2 YYEKEE come from the germline V gene (reference sequence).

This clonotype was seen more than once but under ten times. The V gene is TRBV19, the J gene TRBJ2-7, with D tentatively TRBD2 (5 bases). This CDR3 region has 15 residues. Germline V gene lookup returns CDR1 LNHDA and CDR2 SQIVND (reference sequence). V was cut by 4 bases and J by 3 bases, with 16 bases left in between. CDR3 amino acids: CASSTGIPPIYEQYF. The CDR3 DNA sequence: TGTGCCAGTAGTACCGGGATCCCACCCATCTACGAGCAGTACTTC.

This clonotype appeared many times. This chain connects TRBV7-9 to TRBJ2-5; TRBD1 matches at 8 bases. The germline CDR1 and CDR2 sequences are SEHNR and FQNEAQ (reference sequence). J gave up 4 bases and V 5 bases, and 12 bases lay outside the gene matches. This CDR3 is 16 amino acids long. For the CDR3, the DNA is TGTGCCAGCAGCCCACCAGGGGGCCGGTCTCGAGAGACCCAGTACTTC. Translated, it gives CASSPPGGRSRETQYF.

This clonotype occurred a few times. The chain uses TRBV7-8 and TRBJ2-7; 13 bases map to TRBD2. CDR3 length: 17 amino acids. Germline loops: CDR1 SGHVS, CDR2 FQNEAQ. After removal of 5 bases from V and 6 bases from J, the junction contained 13 bases not matched to a gene. The CDR3 DNA reads TGTGCCAGCAGCCCCAGACTAGCGGGAGGTATTAGTTCCGAGCAGTACTTC. As protein: CASSPRLAGGISSEQYF.

This clonotype was detected once. The genes are TRBV29-1 and TRBJ2-2; 7 nucleotides agree with TRBD2. V was pared by 7 bases and J by 1 base, with 6 bases of the junction left unmatched. Germline V gene data show CDR1 as SQVTM and CDR2 as ANQGSEA. CDR3 length: 14 amino acids. CDR3 nucleotide sequence: TGCAGCGGGAGGGCGGGAGTGAACACCGGGGAGCTGTTTTTT. Translated, it gives CSGRAGVNTGELFF.

The chain has TRBV19 and TRBJ2-1, with D perhaps TRBD2 (6 bases). The CDR3 loop spans 14 amino acids. V was pared by 3 bases and J by 6 bases, with 12 bases between. Germline values: CDR1 LNHDA, CDR2 SQIVND (reference sequence). CDR3 bases: TGTGCCAGTAGTATCGGGGGAGGTCTCAATGAGCAGTTCTTC. This sequence encodes CASSIGGGLNEQFF.

J is TRBJ2-3 and V is TRBV27; D is uncertain. V lost 2 bases and J lost 2, with 8 bases in between. CDR3 length: 14 residues. CDR1 and CDR2 from the germline V gene are MNHEY and SMNVEV (reference sequence). Written as DNA, the CDR3 is TGTGCCAGCAGTTTAGGTCTGTACACAGATACGCAGTATTTT. Its protein is CASSLGLYTDTQYF.

At least ten counts were recorded for this clonotype. The chain is built from TRBV28 and TRBJ2-7; D unclear. The CDR3 is made up of 14 amino acids. The germline V and J ends were trimmed by 3 bases and 5 bases, with 14 bases remaining between them. The germline gives CDR1 MDHEN, CDR2 SYDVKM. CDR3: CASSFSLSSNEQYF. DNA of the CDR3: TGTGCCAGCAGTTTTTCGCTTTCGTCCAACGAGCAGTACTTC.

This chain connects TRBV20-1 to TRBJ2-7; D is possibly TRBD1 (5 bases). The CDR3 is 15 residues long. Germline CDR1 DFQATT, CDR2 SNEGSKA (reference sequence). Trimming took off 1 base at V and 0 bases at J, with 13 bases between the two ends. CDR3 sequence reads: CSARGQILSSYEQYF. CDR3 sequence (DNA): TGCAGTGCTAGAGGACAGATCCTTAGCTCCTACGAGCAGTACTTC.

This clonotype was observed many times. This chain links TRBV6-5 with TRBJ2-7; D unclear. Per the germline V gene, CDR1 is MNHEY and CDR2 is SVGAGI. The CDR3 has 14 residues. The V and J ends lost 2 bases and 0 bases respectively, with 8 bases between them. The CDR3 nucleotides read TGTGCCAGCAGTTACGGGGAAGACTCCTACGAGCAGTACTTC. This translates into CASSYGEDSYEQYF.